Following are 8 T cell receptor beta chains from one sample sequenced in a study of early T cells in non-severe SARS-CoV-2 infection. TCRdb ran MiXCR on the 5' RACE reads and lists one entry per CDR3 protein. Among more than 70,000 distinct CDR3 sequences listed, about 11% were seen once. This specimen was whole blood, taken at baseline. The receptors come from an adult who was a healthcare worker with PCR-confirmed SARS-CoV-2 infection or an uninfected control (not recorded which).

In its sample, this clonotype was seen many times. V usage is TRBV11-2 and J usage is TRBJ1-2; no definite D call. V dropped 4 bases and J dropped 9 bases, with 15 bases sitting between them. In germline, CDR1 is SGHAT, CDR2 FQNNGV. This CDR3 is 13 amino acids long. In DNA, the CDR3 is TGTGCCAGCAGCTCAGCTCTGACCTCTAGCTACACCTTC. As protein: CASSSALTSSYTF.

The chain recombines TRBV28 with TRBJ2-1, with 9 bases matching TRBD1. Germline lookup yields CDR1 MDHEN and CDR2 SYDVKM. The CDR3 loop spans 14 amino acids. J gave up 9 bases and V 9 bases, and 12 bases lay outside the gene matches. CDR3 nucleotide sequence: TGTGCCAGTGTCCGGGACAGGGTAATCAGTGAGCAGTTCTTC. Translating gives CASVRDRVISEQFF.

In the case of this clonotype: This may be a read error, as it is one base from a much larger clone. The chain carries TRBV6-1 and TRBJ1-5, with D unclear. Germline values: CDR1 MNHNS, CDR2 SASEGT. This CDR3 region has 13 residues. The germline V and J ends were trimmed by 3 bases and 7 bases, with 10 bases remaining between them. DNA of the CDR3: TGTGCCAGCAGTGAGGGCGGCCGGCAGCCCCAGCATTTT. It codes for CASSEGGRQPQHF.

This clonotype was found a few times. The chain is built from TRBV5-1 and TRBJ2-5; maybe TRBD2 (5 bases). The germline gives CDR1 SGHRS, CDR2 YFSETQ. V lost 6 bases and J lost 5, with 23 bases in between. The CDR3 loop spans 16 amino acids. CDR3 nucleotide sequence: TGCGCCAGCACCCGGGGTACAGCAGCTATCAGGGAGACCCAGTACTTC. The encoded protein is CASTRGTAAIRETQYF.

This clonotype was counted a few times. The genes are TRBV20-1 and TRBJ1-5; a possible D gene is TRBD1 (5 bases). The CDR3 extends over 13 amino acids. V gave up 5 bases and J gave up 5 bases, with 13 bases separating them. Germline-derived CDR1 and CDR2 are DFQATT and SNEGSKA (reference sequence). The CDR3 loop reads CSARPGWDQPQHF. CDR3 bases: TGCAGTGCTCGCCCAGGGTGGGATCAGCCCCAGCATTTT.

This clonotype has just a few counts. The chain employs TRBV11-2 and TRBJ2-5; D is unclear. The CDR3 contains 14 residues. Germline V gene sequence: CDR1 SGHAT, CDR2 FQNNGV. V shed 1 base and J shed 1 base, with 7 bases lying between them. For the CDR3, the DNA is TGTGCCAGCAGCTTAGGACCCTTCCAAGAGACCCAGTACTTC. This codes for CASSLGPFQETQYF.

This clonotype has more than one count but fewer than ten. The chain employs TRBV6-1 and TRBJ1-1; D gene uncertain. The CDR3 is 14 amino acids. CDR1 and CDR2 from the germline V gene are MNHNS and SASEGT. Trimming pared 3 bases from V and 3 bases from J, leaving 11 bases between. The DNA of the CDR3 is TGTGCCAGCAGTGAGGAATGGAGGGACACTGAAGCTTTCTTT. Protein product: CASSEEWRDTEAFF.

This clonotype was recorded at least ten times. This rearrangement joins TRBV19 to TRBJ2-1, with TRBD2 as a possible D gene (5 bases). This CDR3 has 13 residues. CDR1 and CDR2 from the germline V gene are LNHDA and SQIVND (reference sequence). The ends were cut back, 4 bases at V and 9 bases at J, with 13 bases in the middle. In DNA, the CDR3 is TGTGCCAGTAGTACCGGTCCGGACTTTGAGCAGTTCTTC. Residues: CASSTGPDFEQFF.